These 10 T cell receptor beta chains were sequenced from one sample in a study of CD8+ T cells in alopecia areata. The authors extracted RNA and reverse transcribed it into cDNA as the sequencing template. The repertoire was sequenced with immunoSEQ multiplex PCR; TCRdb's copy has only in-frame clones and lacks some. In the table there are around 210,000 clones, under 70% of which are singletons. Sample treatment: oral pan-JAK inhibitor, 5-10 mg twice daily. The input for sequencing was CD4+ T cells sorted from blood, taken at week 4, from a patient treated with tofacitinib. The receptors stem from a human donor with alopecia areata.

This chain links TRBV7-2 with TRBJ1-2; D unclear. Trimming left V 2 bases short and J 14 bases short, with 18 bases between. The CDR3 contains 13 residues. Germline V gene data show CDR1 as SGHTA and CDR2 as FQGNSA. The CDR3 region is CASSLPTSRPKTF. CDR3 sequence (DNA): TGTGCCAGCAGCTTACCCACTTCTCGCCCTAAGACCTTC.

This sequence joins TRBV29-1 and TRBJ1-1; 8 positions match TRBD1. The CDR3 is 15 residues long. Trimming cost V 4 bases and J 5 bases; bases outside gene matches: 12. Germline V gene sequence: CDR1 SQVTM, CDR2 ANQGSEA. CDR3 sequence: CSVAGALDRATEAFF. Here the CDR3 DNA reads TGCAGCGTTGCAGGGGCCCTGGACAGGGCAACTGAAGCTTTCTTT.

Only a few counts were recorded for this clone. The chain recombines TRBV27 with TRBJ2-7, with D possibly being TRBD2 (7 bases). Germline V gene data show CDR1 as MNHEY and CDR2 as SMNVEV (reference sequence). V was trimmed by 4 bases and J by 5 bases, leaving 18 bases between them. The CDR3 extends over 15 amino acids. CDR3 in DNA: TGTGCCAGCAGTTCGTTGGCGGGGGCCAGGAACGAGCAGTACTTC. Amino acid sequence: CASSSLAGARNEQYF.

This clone was counted at least ten times. The chain recombines TRBV10-3 with TRBJ2-7, with a weak D call TRBD1 (6 bases). The V gene's germline CDR1 is ENHRY and CDR2 SYGVKD. Trimming shortened V by 6 bases and J by 3 bases, and 18 bases separated the two germline ends. The CDR3 runs 15 residues. The CDR3 protein is CAIRSNLGQSYEQYF. The CDR3 coding sequence is TGTGCCATCAGATCAAACCTCGGACAGAGCTACGAGCAGTACTTC.

This clone turned up a few times. This chain connects TRBV2 to TRBJ1-5, with TRBD1 matching 10 bases. There are 15 residues in the CDR3. The trim removed 3 bases at V and 7 bases at J, leaving 6 bases unmatched. Germline V lookup: CDR1 SNHLY, CDR2 FYNNEI. Written as DNA, the CDR3 is TGTGCCAGCAGTGAGCTGCCGACAGGGGGCCAGCCCCAGCATTTT. Its protein product is CASSELPTGGQPQHF.

This clone was detected a few times. The V call is TRBV2, the J call TRBJ2-2; maybe TRBD2 (5 bases). The CDR3 has 15 amino acids. Between the trimmed V and J ends, which lost 5 bases and 3 bases, there was a span of 13 bases. Germline loops: CDR1 SNHLY, CDR2 FYNNEI. The DNA for the CDR3 is TGTGCCAGCAGTCCCCCCGGGATGGACACCGGGGAGCTGTTTTTT. It is translated as CASSPPGMDTGELFF.

This sequence joins TRBV30 and TRBJ1-3, with TRBD1 matching 9 bases. CDR3 length equals 12 residues. The trim removed 8 bases at V and 8 bases at J, leaving 7 bases unmatched. Per germline, CDR1 GTSNPN and CDR2 SVGIG (reference sequence). Here the CDR3 DNA reads TGTGCCCGAGCACAGGGGGCAGACACCATATATTTT. Translation: CARAQGADTIYF.

The chain couples TRBV5-1 to TRBJ1-4; TRBD1 aligns across 8 bases. The CDR3 extends over 14 amino acids. CDR1 and CDR2 (germline): SGHRS, YFSETQ. V shed 4 bases and J 10 bases; nucleotides not matched to a gene: 9. The CDR3 here is CASSLGQGEGKLFF. CDR3 coding DNA: TGCGCCAGCAGCCTAGGACAGGGCGAAGGAAAACTGTTTTTT. Variable domain in full (rest from reference TRBV5-1 and TRBJ1-4): KAGVTQTPRYLIKTRGQQVTLSCSPISGHRSVSWYQQTPGQGLQFLFEYFSETQRNKGNFPGRFSGRQFSNSRSEMNVSTLELGDSALYLCASSLGQGEGKLFFGSGTQLSVL.

Written as DNA, the CDR3 is TGTGCCACCAGCTATTCGACATCCAGGCCTGAAGCTTTCTTT. Its translation is CATSYSTSRPEAFF. The chain uses TRBV15 and TRBJ1-1, with D uncertain. The CDR3 extends over 14 amino acids. The germline CDR1 and CDR2 sequences are LNHNV and YYDKDF (reference sequence). V was cut by 5 bases and J by 6 bases, with 16 bases left in between.

This clone was found a few times. The CDR3 loop is CATSRDNGGGNEQFF. CDR3 sequence (DNA): TGTGCCACCAGCAGAGATAATGGGGGTGGCAATGAGCAGTTCTTC. V gene TRBV15 combines with J gene TRBJ2-1; either TRBD1 or TRBD2 may fit D (5 bases each). Germline assignment: CDR1 LNHNV and CDR2 YYDKDF (reference sequence). This CDR3 is built from 15 residues. The V gene lost 0 bases and the J gene lost 6 bases, with 12 bases spanning the gap. The full variable domain, completed using reference TRBV15 and TRBJ2-1, is DAMVIQNPRYQVTQFGKPVTLSCSQTLNHNVMYWYQQKSSQAPKLLFHYYDKDFNNEADTPDNFQSRRPNTSFCFLDIRSPGLGDTAMYLCATSRDNGGGNEQFFGPGTRLTVL.